A single sample gave rise to the 25 T cell receptor beta chains below, sequenced in a study of shared clonotypes between healthy human individuals. Here immunoSEQ multiplex PCR was the method, and the copy in TCRdb shows in-frame clones only, minus some. This table holds some 2,000,000 clones, about 94% found once. The sequencing input was naive CD4+ T cells sorted from blood. The subset denotes: CD45RA+ positively selected. Receptor source: a young man in good health.

The rearrangement uses TRBV6-1 and TRBJ1-1; D is uncertain. The CDR3 consists of 15 residues. The germline CDR1 and CDR2 sequences are MNHNS and SASEGT. V was clipped by 0 bases and J by 0 bases, with 8 bases between them. CDR3 nucleotides: TGTGCCAGCAGTGAAGCGAGGCAGCTGAACACTGAAGCTTTCTTT. It translates to CASSEARQLNTEAFF.

The V and J genes are TRBV5-1 and TRBJ2-3; TRBD1 aligns across 8 bases. V shed 2 bases and J 5 bases; nucleotides not matched to a gene: 10. The CDR3 spans 16 residues. From germline, CDR1 is SGHRS and CDR2 YFSETQ. CDR3 in amino acids: CASSFPGTGPIDTQYF. CDR3 bases: TGCGCCAGCAGCTTTCCCGGGACAGGTCCCATAGATACGCAGTATTTT.

V usage is TRBV7-2 and J usage is TRBJ1-1, with D perhaps matching TRBD1 (5 bases). The V gene's germline CDR1 is SGHTA and CDR2 FQGNSA. CDR3 length: 16 residues. V lost 2 bases and J lost 7, with 20 bases in between. The CDR3 reads CASSLSRMGRDNEAFF. The CDR3 DNA reads TGTGCCAGCAGCTTAAGTCGGATGGGCAGGGATAATGAAGCTTTCTTT.

This sequence joins TRBV6-1 and TRBJ2-5, with 7 bases lining up with TRBD1. Germline-derived CDR1 and CDR2 are MNHNS and SASEGT. The CDR3 has 14 residues. V trimming: 1 base; J trimming: 7 bases; junction bases outside the gene matches: 6. This CDR3 is CASSEGGGAGTQYF. Written as DNA, the CDR3 is TGTGCCAGCAGTGAAGGAGGGGGCGCGGGGACCCAGTACTTC.

The chain couples TRBV7-8 to TRBJ1-1; D is undetermined. The CDR3 extends over 15 amino acids. Per the germline V gene, CDR1 is SGHVS and CDR2 is FQNEAQ. The V gene lost 0 bases and the J gene lost 0 bases, with 8 bases spanning the gap. Here the CDR3 reads CASSLAGLMNTEAFF. CDR3 in DNA: TGTGCCAGCAGCTTAGCGGGGTTGATGAACACTGAAGCTTTCTTT.

The rearrangement uses TRBV5-4 and TRBJ2-7; TRBD1 aligns across 7 bases. J gave up 2 bases and V 4 bases, and 9 bases lay outside the gene matches. The CDR3 sequence is 15 residues long. Germline V CDR1 and CDR2: SGHNT, YYREEE (reference sequence). CDR3 DNA: TGTGCCAGCAGCCCGAGGGACAGCGGACCCTACGAGCAGTACTTC. It codes for CASSPRDSGPYEQYF.

This clone has a handful of counts. The chain uses TRBV4-1 and TRBJ1-1; the match to TRBD1 covers 7 bases. V was pared by 6 bases and J by 7 bases, with 8 bases of the junction left unmatched. The CDR3 runs to 13 residues. Per the germline V gene, CDR1 is MGHRA and CDR2 is YSYEKL. This CDR3 is CASRQQGYGEAFF. The CDR3 DNA sequence: TGCGCCAGCAGACAACAGGGGTACGGTGAAGCTTTCTTT.

The rearrangement joins TRBV29-1 to TRBJ1-2, with 9 bases aligning to TRBD1. The CDR3 loop spans 12 amino acids. Germline V lookup: CDR1 SQVTM, CDR2 ANQGSEA. V was pared by 2 bases and J by 14 bases, with 9 bases of the junction left unmatched. The CDR3 DNA reads as TGCAGCGTTGAAACACCGGGACAGGGTAAAACCTTC. Encoded protein: CSVETPGQGKTF.

The chain links TRBV7-8 to TRBJ2-2; D is uncertain. The germline V gene has CDR1 SGHVS and CDR2 FQNEAQ. V lost 1 base, J lost 1 base, and 7 bases lay in between. The CDR3 runs 15 residues. The CDR3 DNA reads TGTGCCAGCAGCTTAGGGCAGCAGAACACCGGGGAGCTGTTTTTT. Encoded protein: CASSLGQQNTGELFF.

Notes on this clone: The same CDR3 also results from other DNA sequences found in this sample. V is TRBV29-1 and J is TRBJ1-3; D gene uncertain. The CDR3 has 14 amino acids. V lost 1 base and J lost 0, with 7 bases in between. Germline V lookup: CDR1 SQVTM, CDR2 ANQGSEA. This chain's CDR3 is CSVEGRLSGNTIYF. The CDR3 DNA is TGCAGCGTTGAAGGCAGACTCTCTGGAAACACCATATATTTT.

The chain is built from TRBV7-9 and TRBJ2-1; D possibly corresponds to TRBD1 (6 bases). The CDR3 sequence is 16 residues long. The germline V gene encodes CDR1 SEHNR and CDR2 FQNEAQ (reference sequence). V was pared by 8 bases and J by 4 bases, with 21 bases between. The CDR3: CASRLNTGFRYNEQFF. In nucleotides, the CDR3 is TGTGCCAGCCGTCTCAATACAGGGTTTCGATACAATGAGCAGTTCTTC.

The CDR3 sequence is CASRISPTRYEQYF. CDR3 bases: TGTGCCAGCAGAATTAGCCCCACCCGCTACGAGCAGTACTTC. This chain uses TRBV6-6 with TRBJ2-7; D remains ambiguous. The ends were cut back, 6 bases at V and 3 bases at J, with 15 bases in the middle. CDR1 and CDR2 (germline): MNHNY, SVGAGI (reference sequence). This CDR3 contains 14 residues.

About this clone itself: This CDR3 is also generated by other DNA sequences in the sample. The chain employs TRBV30 and TRBJ2-2; D remains ambiguous. The CDR3 runs 13 residues. Germline loops: CDR1 GTSNPN, CDR2 SVGIG (reference sequence). The ends were cut back, 2 bases at V and 2 bases at J, with 6 bases in the middle. The DNA of the CDR3 is TGTGCCTGGAGTCGGGCCAACACCGGGGAGCTGTTTTTT. Amino acid sequence: CAWSRANTGELFF.

As to this clone: This sample also contains other DNA sequences that code for the same CDR3. The gene calls are TRBV6-5 and TRBJ2-2, with TRBD1 as a possible D gene (5 bases). The germline V and J ends were trimmed by 5 bases and 5 bases, with 12 bases remaining between them. The CDR3 length is 14 residues. In germline, CDR1 is MNHEY, CDR2 SVGAGI. CDR3 in DNA: TGTGCCAGCAGTAGGCAGGGCGGAACCGGGGAGCTGTTTTTT. Its protein is CASSRQGGTGELFF.

The chain couples TRBV18 to TRBJ1-6, with D hard to call. This CDR3 is 16 amino acids long. Germline CDR1 is KGHSH and CDR2 is LQKENI. Trimming removed 5 bases at V and 7 bases at J, with 18 bases between. The DNA for the CDR3 is TGTGCCAGCTCATCGGCCTTCAAACAAGGGAATTCACCCCTCCACTTT. It encodes CASSSAFKQGNSPLHF.

This rearrangement joins TRBV29-1 to TRBJ2-5; no clear D. The germline V gene has CDR1 SQVTM and CDR2 ANQGSEA. The V end was cut by 0 bases, the J end by 5 bases, with 10 bases between. This CDR3 comprises 13 residues. The DNA for the CDR3 is TGCAGCGTTGAAGAGTTCTATGGGGAGACCCAGTACTTC. Translating gives CSVEEFYGETQYF. The full variable domain, its missing parts supplied by reference TRBV29-1 and TRBJ2-5, is SAVISQKPSRDICQRGTSLTIQCQVDSQVTMMFWYRQQPGQSLTLIATANQGSEATYESGFVIDKFPISRPNLTFSTLTVSNMSPEDSSIYLCSVEEFYGETQYFGPGTRLLVL.

The V call is TRBV18, the J call TRBJ2-7, with 8 bases aligning to TRBD1. The CDR3 has 15 amino acids. The V gene's germline CDR1 is KGHSH and CDR2 LQKENI. Trimming took 5 bases from V and 4 from J; bases not matched to a gene: 10. CDR3: CASSTTRDRLYEQYF. Here the CDR3 DNA reads TGTGCCAGCTCAACAACCCGGGACAGGCTATACGAGCAGTACTTC.

This chain joins TRBV29-1 and TRBJ1-1; D may be TRBD1 (5 bases). CDR1 is SQVTM, CDR2 ANQGSEA, per germline. The CDR3 is 14 residues long. V lost 2 bases, J lost 1 base, and 11 bases lay in between. CDR3 in amino acids: CSVEPRAANTEAFF. In nucleotides, the CDR3 is TGCAGCGTTGAACCCAGGGCAGCGAACACTGAAGCTTTCTTT.

The CDR3 sequence is CASSYGGTSGRDIQYF. CDR3 in DNA: TGTGCCAGCAGTTACGGGGGGACTAGCGGGAGGGACATTCAGTACTTC. V is TRBV6-5 and J is TRBJ2-4; TRBD2 matches at 16 bases. Germline V gene data show CDR1 as MNHEY and CDR2 as SVGAGI. CDR3 length: 16 amino acids. Trimming took 2 bases from V and 8 from J; bases not matched to a gene: 3.

The gene calls are TRBV27 and TRBJ2-7; no reliable D call. Germline V gene sequence: CDR1 MNHEY, CDR2 SMNVEV (reference sequence). The CDR3 has 14 amino acids. V lost 2 bases to trimming and J lost 5 bases, with 13 bases between them. Here the CDR3 reads CASSLGRVVHEQYF. CDR3 nucleotides: TGTGCCAGCAGTTTAGGACGGGTGGTGCACGAGCAGTACTTC.

J is TRBJ2-4 and V is TRBV4-1, with 12 bases that match TRBD1. V gave up 4 bases and J gave up 7 bases; unmatched junction bases: 11. CDR3 size: 17 residues. In germline, CDR1 is MGHRA, CDR2 YSYEKL. CDR3 nucleotide sequence: TGCGCCAGCAGCCCCGGGCGGGACAGGGGGCGCGTGAACATTCAGTACTTC. It is translated as CASSPGRDRGRVNIQYF.

This chain joins TRBV15 and TRBJ2-5; 9 bases are shared with TRBD2. This CDR3 is built from 16 residues. CDR1 is LNHNV and CDR2 is YYDKDF in the germline V gene (reference sequence). The V segment lost 0 bases and the J segment 2 bases; nucleotides outside the gene matches: 4. The CDR3 here is CATSRDTSGLQETQYF. The DNA of the CDR3 is TGTGCCACCAGCAGAGATACTAGCGGGTTACAAGAGACCCAGTACTTC.

The V and J genes are TRBV9 and TRBJ1-5, with a possible D match to TRBD1 (5 bases). The CDR3 runs to 13 residues. Germline CDR1 and CDR2: SGDLS and YYNGEE. V was trimmed by 4 bases and J by 4 bases, leaving 9 bases between them. In nucleotides, the CDR3 is TGTGCCAGCAGCAGCGGGGGAAATCAGCCCCAGCATTTT. As protein: CASSSGGNQPQHF.

In this sample, this clone turned up once. V is TRBV2 and J is TRBJ2-7; 8 bases are shared with TRBD1. The trim removed 6 bases at V and 3 bases at J, leaving 7 bases unmatched. Germline CDR1 and CDR2: SNHLY and FYNNEI. The CDR3 loop spans 14 amino acids. In nucleotides, the CDR3 is TGTGCCAGCAGAGGCCAGGGGGCTGTCTACGAGCAGTACTTC. Amino acids: CASRGQGAVYEQYF.

The chain employs TRBV30 and TRBJ1-1; 9 positions agree with TRBD1. V trimming: 3 bases; J trimming: 5 bases; junction bases outside the gene matches: 4. The CDR3 length is 13 residues. Germline-derived CDR1 and CDR2 are GTSNPN and SVGIG (reference sequence). CDR3 protein: CAWRPGQGTEAFF. CDR3 nucleotide sequence: TGTGCCTGGAGGCCGGGACAGGGTACTGAAGCTTTCTTT.